The 21 T cell receptor beta chains below come from one sample, sequenced in a study of blood T cells in healthy people across ages. Combining a sample-barcoded 5' primer with a J-beta primer mix, a second PCR ran for roughly 6 to 11 cycles. TCRdb redid the calling of the 5' RACE reads with MiXCR, one entry per CDR3 protein. The sample lists some 860,000 distinct CDR3 sequences, 45% to 70% seen once, with roughly 26% in the top ten. What was sequenced was blood. The source of these receptors is a man aged 35-49 years in good health.

This clonotype was seen repeatedly, ten times or more. The chain joins TRBV20-1 to TRBJ2-3; D is ambiguous. Germline CDR1 is DFQATT and CDR2 is SNEGSKA (reference sequence). With 1 base removed from V and 1 base from J, the gap between germline ends came to 9 bases. The CDR3 sequence is 14 residues long. This chain's CDR3 is CSARARSGTDTQYF. For the CDR3, the DNA is TGCAGTGCTAGAGCCCGCTCGGGCACAGATACGCAGTATTTT.

The V gene is TRBV20-1, the J gene TRBJ2-2, with D perhaps TRBD2 (6 bases). CDR3 length: 15 amino acids. V gave up 3 bases and J gave up 1 base, with 12 bases separating them. Per the germline V gene, CDR1 is DFQATT and CDR2 is SNEGSKA (reference sequence). In DNA, the CDR3 is TGCAGTGCTAGTGATGCCGGGGGGAACACCGGGGAGCTGTTTTTT. Translated: CSASDAGGNTGELFF.

The V call is TRBV20-1, the J call TRBJ2-1; 11 bases are shared with TRBD2. J was trimmed by 0 bases and V by 4 bases; bases with no gene match: 8. This CDR3 has 17 residues. CDR1 and CDR2 (germline): DFQATT, SNEGSKA (reference sequence). CDR3 in amino acids: CSATPTSGVRSYNEQFF. The DNA of the CDR3 is TGCAGTGCTACCCCGACTAGCGGGGTCCGCTCCTACAATGAGCAGTTCTTC.

The chain recombines TRBV12-3 or TRBV12-4 with TRBJ2-7; no reliable D call. The closer fit of TRBJ2-5 to the DNA end suggests the J call may be wrong. The CDR3 is 12 amino acids. The CDR3 here is CASGGIQETQYF. As DNA, the CDR3 is TGTGCCAGCGGTGGCATTCAGGAGACCCAGTACTTC.

The chain combines TRBV7-2 with TRBJ2-7; 9 bases are shared with TRBD2. The assigned J gene may be wrong: the sequence end matches TRBJ2-5 better. The CDR3 is 14 residues long. CDR1 is SGHTA and CDR2 is FQGNSA in the germline V gene. CDR3 in amino acids: CATTDSGRMETQYF. In DNA form, the CDR3 reads TGTGCCACCACTGACAGCGGGAGGATGGAGACCCAGTACTTC.

The table lists this clonotype with a count of one. The chain uses TRBV5-6 and TRBJ1-2; unclear D gene. There are 14 residues in the CDR3. V was shortened by 5 bases and J by 3 bases, with 14 bases between the two germline ends. Germline V gene data show CDR1 as SGHDT and CDR2 as YYEEEE. The chain's CDR3 is CASRVGSWHYGYTF. The CDR3 bases are TGTGCCAGCAGGGTGGGGTCTTGGCACTATGGCTACACCTTC.

The J gene is TRBJ2-3, the V gene TRBV5-1; D tentatively reads TRBD1 or TRBD2 (6 bases each). There are 17 residues in the CDR3. Per germline, CDR1 SGHRS and CDR2 YFSETQ. The germline V and J ends were trimmed by 2 bases and 5 bases, with 21 bases remaining between them. CDR3 loop: CASSFLGGPHSGDTQYF. The CDR3 DNA reads as TGCGCCAGCAGCTTCCTTGGGGGGCCGCATTCCGGAGATACGCAGTATTTT.

The chain uses TRBV7-2 and TRBJ2-1; 14 positions agree with TRBD2. The CDR3 is 16 residues long. Trimming at V came to 5 bases and at J to 7 bases, leaving 7 bases not matched to a gene. Germline V lookup: CDR1 SGHTA, CDR2 FQGNSA. The CDR3 loop is CASSARTSGGRNEQFF. The CDR3 DNA sequence: TGTGCCAGCAGCGCCCGGACTAGCGGGGGGCGTAATGAGCAGTTCTTC.

The chain recombines TRBV7-2 with TRBJ1-2, with TRBD1 matching 8 bases. Germline CDR1 reads SGHTA; CDR2 reads FQGNSA. The V segment lost 2 bases and the J segment 6 bases; nucleotides outside the gene matches: 14. The CDR3 extends over 17 amino acids. CDR3: CASSLLTGGARVHGYTF. The CDR3, as DNA: TGTGCCAGCAGCTTATTAACAGGGGGGGCCAGGGTTCATGGCTACACCTTC.

This clonotype was counted a few times. The J gene is TRBJ1-6, the V gene TRBV9, with 9 bases aligning to TRBD1. Trimming removed 3 bases from V and 7 bases from J; junction bases left unmatched: 2. The CDR3 totals 14 residues. Germline V gives CDR1 SGDLS, CDR2 YYNGEE. CDR3 nucleotide sequence: TGTGCCAGCAGCGCCGGGACAGGGAATTCACCCCTCCACTTT. Protein product: CASSAGTGNSPLHF.

CDR3 DNA sequence: TGTGCCAGCAGCTCCGTTATCGGGGAGCTGTTTTTT. Translating gives CASSSVIGELFF. The chain employs TRBV7-9 and TRBJ2-2; D is undetermined. This CDR3 comprises 12 residues. Trimming took 4 bases from V and 7 from J, leaving 7 bases between them. Germline loops: CDR1 SEHNR, CDR2 FQNEAQ (reference sequence).

The chain combines TRBV14 with TRBJ2-7; D might be TRBD1 (6 bases). Germline V gives CDR1 SGHDN, CDR2 FVKESK. This CDR3 has 15 amino acids. The V end was cut by 6 bases, the J end by 3 bases, with 18 bases between. In nucleotides, the CDR3 is TGTGCCAGCAGTTGGGGTTTATCAGGGGTCTACGAGCAGTACTTC. It translates to CASSWGLSGVYEQYF.

This chain joins TRBV6-6 and TRBJ2-3, with 7 nucleotides matching TRBD1. This CDR3 has 15 amino acids. Germline CDR1 reads MNHNY; CDR2 reads SVGAGI (reference sequence). V trimming: 5 bases; J trimming: 6 bases; junction bases outside the gene matches: 11. The CDR3, as DNA: TGTGCCAGCAGTACCCGGGACAGCTTATTGGATACGCAGTATTTT. Protein product: CASSTRDSLLDTQYF.

The chain joins TRBV20-1 to TRBJ1-1; D remains ambiguous. The germline V and J ends were trimmed by 0 bases and 8 bases, with 19 bases remaining between them. This CDR3 region has 15 residues. Looked up from germline, CDR1 is DFQATT and CDR2 is SNEGSKA (reference sequence). The CDR3: CSARDQRWTWVEAFF. The CDR3 nucleotides read TGCAGTGCTAGAGATCAGAGGTGGACGTGGGTAGAAGCTTTCTTT.

In this sample, this clonotype turned up many times. The chain has TRBV9 and TRBJ2-3, with D unclear. CDR1 is SGDLS, CDR2 YYNGEE, per germline. The V gene lost 5 bases and the J gene lost 5 bases, with 3 bases spanning the gap. CDR3 length equals 10 residues. The CDR3 nucleotides are TGTGCCAGCAGTGGAGATACGCAGTATTTT. Its translation: CASSGDTQYF.

This clonotype turned up a few times. V usage is TRBV7-9 and J usage is TRBJ2-4; maybe TRBD1 (6 bases). The end of the DNA aligns better with TRBJ2-7, so the J call may be wrong. CDR1 and CDR2 (germline): SEHNR, FQNEAQ (reference sequence). The CDR3 runs 13 residues. The CDR3 bases are TGTGCCAGCAGTCGGACAGAAAGCTACGAGCAGTACTTC. Its translation is CASSRTESYEQYF.

This rearrangement joins TRBV20-1 to TRBJ2-7; 10 bases match TRBD1. The CDR3 is made up of 12 amino acids. V dropped 5 bases and J dropped 3; count of bases not matched to a gene: 1. The V gene's germline CDR1 is DFQATT and CDR2 SNEGSKA (reference sequence). The CDR3 sequence: CSAWDRGYEQYF. DNA of the CDR3: TGCAGTGCTTGGGACAGGGGCTACGAGCAGTACTTC.

The rearrangement joins TRBV6-6 to TRBJ2-4; weak D call: TRBD1 (6 bases). The germline CDR1 and CDR2 sequences are MNHNY and SVGAGI (reference sequence). The CDR3 totals 14 residues. Trimming cost V 0 bases and J 13 bases, with 16 bases left between them. CDR3 sequence reads: CASSYSIGTPNQYF. Written as DNA, the CDR3 is TGTGCCAGCAGTTACTCGATTGGGACACCGAACCAGTACTTC.

The rearrangement uses TRBV6-6 and TRBJ2-7; the D is unclear. Germline V gene sequence: CDR1 MNHNY, CDR2 SVGAGI (reference sequence). V lost 7 bases and J lost 3, with 13 bases in between. The CDR3 runs to 13 residues. CDR3 loop: CASISPGNYEQYF. CDR3 DNA sequence: TGTGCCAGCATCTCCCCCGGAAACTACGAGCAGTACTTC.

V is TRBV20-1 and J is TRBJ2-3, with 9 bases matching TRBD2. Germline CDR1 DFQATT, CDR2 SNEGSKA (reference sequence). The CDR3 covers 15 residues. The V segment lost 3 bases and the J segment 3 bases; nucleotides outside the gene matches: 7. The CDR3 DNA follows: TGCAGTGCTAGTTTAGGCGGGAGGGGAACAGATACGCAGTATTTT. Its translation is CSASLGGRGTDTQYF.

The chain couples TRBV7-2 to TRBJ2-5; a weak D match, TRBD2 (7 bases). The CDR3 runs to 16 residues. Germline CDR1 reads SGHTA; CDR2 reads FQGNSA. Trimming took off 0 bases at V and 11 bases at J, with 22 bases between the two ends. The CDR3 protein is CASSLALGGQGNEQYF. DNA for the CDR3: TGTGCCAGCAGCTTAGCGTTGGGGGGGCAAGGCAATGAGCAGTACTTC.